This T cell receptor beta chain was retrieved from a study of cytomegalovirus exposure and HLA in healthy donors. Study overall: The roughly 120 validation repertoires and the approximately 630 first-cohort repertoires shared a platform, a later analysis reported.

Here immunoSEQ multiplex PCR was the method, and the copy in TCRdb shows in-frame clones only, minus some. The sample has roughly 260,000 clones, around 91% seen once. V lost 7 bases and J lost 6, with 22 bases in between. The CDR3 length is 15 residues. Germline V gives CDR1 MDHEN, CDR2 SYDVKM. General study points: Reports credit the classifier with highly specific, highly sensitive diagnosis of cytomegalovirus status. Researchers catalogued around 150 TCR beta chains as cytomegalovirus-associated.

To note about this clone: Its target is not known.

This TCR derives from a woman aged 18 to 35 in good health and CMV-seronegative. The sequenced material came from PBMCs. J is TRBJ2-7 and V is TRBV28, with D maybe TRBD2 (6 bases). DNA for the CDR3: TGTGCCAGCAAACCGGAGGGGACTGCCGGGCCCGAGCAGTACGTC. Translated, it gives CASKPEGTAGPEQYV.